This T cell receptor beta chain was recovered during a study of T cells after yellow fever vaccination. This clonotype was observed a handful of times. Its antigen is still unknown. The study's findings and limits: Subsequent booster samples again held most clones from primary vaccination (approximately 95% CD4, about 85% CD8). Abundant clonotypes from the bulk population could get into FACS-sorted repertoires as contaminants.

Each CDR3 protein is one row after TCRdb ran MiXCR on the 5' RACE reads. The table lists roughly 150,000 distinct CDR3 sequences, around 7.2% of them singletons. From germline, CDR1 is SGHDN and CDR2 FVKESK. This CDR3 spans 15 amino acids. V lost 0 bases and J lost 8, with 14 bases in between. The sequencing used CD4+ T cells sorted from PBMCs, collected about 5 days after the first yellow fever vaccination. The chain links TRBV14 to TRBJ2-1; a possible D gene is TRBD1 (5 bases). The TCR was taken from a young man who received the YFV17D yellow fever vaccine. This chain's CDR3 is CASSQDAGPWDEQFF. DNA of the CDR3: TGTGCCAGCAGCCAAGACGCAGGGCCATGGGATGAGCAGTTCTTC.